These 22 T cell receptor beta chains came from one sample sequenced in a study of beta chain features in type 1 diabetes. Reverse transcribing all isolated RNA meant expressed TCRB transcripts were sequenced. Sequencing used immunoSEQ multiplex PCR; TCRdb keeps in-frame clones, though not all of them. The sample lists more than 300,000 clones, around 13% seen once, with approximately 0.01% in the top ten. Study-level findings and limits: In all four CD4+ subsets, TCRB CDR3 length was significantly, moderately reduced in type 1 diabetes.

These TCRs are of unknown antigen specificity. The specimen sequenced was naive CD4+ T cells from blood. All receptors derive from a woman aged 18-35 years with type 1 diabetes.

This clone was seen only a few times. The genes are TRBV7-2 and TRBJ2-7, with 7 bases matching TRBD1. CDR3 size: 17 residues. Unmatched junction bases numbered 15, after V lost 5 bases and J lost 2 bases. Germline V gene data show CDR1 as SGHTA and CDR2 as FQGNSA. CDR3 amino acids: CASSVLILRDRAYEQYF. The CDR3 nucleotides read TGTGCCAGCAGCGTATTAATCCTTCGGGACAGAGCCTACGAGCAGTACTTC.

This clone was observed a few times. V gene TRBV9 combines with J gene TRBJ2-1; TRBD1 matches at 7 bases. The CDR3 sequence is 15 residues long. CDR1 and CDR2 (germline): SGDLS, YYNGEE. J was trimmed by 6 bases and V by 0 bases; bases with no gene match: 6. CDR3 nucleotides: TGTGCCAGCAGCGTAGGTCAGGGGGAAGGCAATGAGCAGTTCTTC. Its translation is CASSVGQGEGNEQFF.

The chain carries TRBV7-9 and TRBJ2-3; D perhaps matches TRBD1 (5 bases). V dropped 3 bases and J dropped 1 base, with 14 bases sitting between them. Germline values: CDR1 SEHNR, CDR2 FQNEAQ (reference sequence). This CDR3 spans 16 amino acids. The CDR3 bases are TGTGCCAGCAGCTTGGTCCCAAAGGGGCGCACAGATACGCAGTATTTT. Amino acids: CASSLVPKGRTDTQYF.

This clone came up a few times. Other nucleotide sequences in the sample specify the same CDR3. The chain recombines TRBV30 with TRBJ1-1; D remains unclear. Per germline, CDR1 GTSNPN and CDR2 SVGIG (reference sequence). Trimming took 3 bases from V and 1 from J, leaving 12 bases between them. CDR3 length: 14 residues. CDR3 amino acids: CAWSLFGGNTEAFF. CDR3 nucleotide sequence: TGTGCCTGGAGCCTCTTTGGCGGGAACACTGAAGCTTTCTTT.

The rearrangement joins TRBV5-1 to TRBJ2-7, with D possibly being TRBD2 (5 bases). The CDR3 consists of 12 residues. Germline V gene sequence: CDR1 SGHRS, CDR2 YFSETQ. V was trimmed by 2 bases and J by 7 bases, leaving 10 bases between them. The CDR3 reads CASSFPEGEQYF. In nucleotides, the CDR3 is TGCGCCAGCAGCTTCCCTGAGGGTGAGCAGTACTTC.

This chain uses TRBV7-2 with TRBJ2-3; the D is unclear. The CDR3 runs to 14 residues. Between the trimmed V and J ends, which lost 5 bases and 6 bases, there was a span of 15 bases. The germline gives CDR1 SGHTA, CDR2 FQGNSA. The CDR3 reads CASSLSRGRDTQYF. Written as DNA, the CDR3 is TGTGCCAGCAGCCTTTCGCGCGGTAGGGATACGCAGTATTTT.

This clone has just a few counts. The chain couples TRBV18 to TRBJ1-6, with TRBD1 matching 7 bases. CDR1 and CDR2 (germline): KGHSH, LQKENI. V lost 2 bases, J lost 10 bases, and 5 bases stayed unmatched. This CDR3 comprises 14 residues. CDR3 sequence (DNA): TGTGCCAGCTCACCAGAGGGGGCAGGGTCACCCCTCCACTTT. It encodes CASSPEGAGSPLHF.

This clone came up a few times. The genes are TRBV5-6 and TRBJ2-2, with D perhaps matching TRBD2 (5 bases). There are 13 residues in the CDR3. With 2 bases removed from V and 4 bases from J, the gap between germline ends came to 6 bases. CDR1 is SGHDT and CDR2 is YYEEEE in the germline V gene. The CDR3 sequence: CASSFTSTGELFF. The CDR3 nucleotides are TGTGCCAGCAGCTTTACTAGCACCGGGGAGCTGTTTTTT.

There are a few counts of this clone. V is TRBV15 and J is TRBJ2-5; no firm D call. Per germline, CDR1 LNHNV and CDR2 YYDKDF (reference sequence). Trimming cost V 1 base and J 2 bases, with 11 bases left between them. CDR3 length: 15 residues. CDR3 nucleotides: TGTGCCACCAGCAGAGCGACTGTTAATCAAGAGACCCAGTACTTC. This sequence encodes CATSRATVNQETQYF.

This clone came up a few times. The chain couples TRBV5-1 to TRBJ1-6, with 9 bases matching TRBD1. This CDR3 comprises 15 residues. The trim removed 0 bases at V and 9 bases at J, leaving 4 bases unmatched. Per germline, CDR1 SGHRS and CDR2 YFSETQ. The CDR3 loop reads CASSLEGTGFSPLHF. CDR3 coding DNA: TGCGCCAGCAGCTTGGAAGGGACAGGGTTTTCACCCCTCCACTTT.

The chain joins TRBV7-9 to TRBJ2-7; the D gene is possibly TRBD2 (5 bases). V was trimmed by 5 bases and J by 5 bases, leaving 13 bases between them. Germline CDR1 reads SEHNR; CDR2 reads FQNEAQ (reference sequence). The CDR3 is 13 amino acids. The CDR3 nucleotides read TGTGCCAGCAGCGAGTTGGGAGTGCACGAGCAGTACTTC. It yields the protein CASSELGVHEQYF.

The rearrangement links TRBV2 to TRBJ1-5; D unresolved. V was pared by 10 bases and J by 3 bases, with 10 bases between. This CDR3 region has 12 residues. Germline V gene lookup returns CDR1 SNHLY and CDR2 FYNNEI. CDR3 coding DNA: TGTGCCACCTCGGGGAACAATCAGCCCCAGCATTTT. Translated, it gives CATSGNNQPQHF.

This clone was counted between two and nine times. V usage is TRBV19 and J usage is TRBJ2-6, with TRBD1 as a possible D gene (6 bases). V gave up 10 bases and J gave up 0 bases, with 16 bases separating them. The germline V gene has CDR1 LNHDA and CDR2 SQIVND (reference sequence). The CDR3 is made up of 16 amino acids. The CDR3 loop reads CATGQFMFSGANVLTF. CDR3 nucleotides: TGTGCCACCGGACAGTTCATGTTCTCTGGGGCCAACGTCCTGACTTTC.

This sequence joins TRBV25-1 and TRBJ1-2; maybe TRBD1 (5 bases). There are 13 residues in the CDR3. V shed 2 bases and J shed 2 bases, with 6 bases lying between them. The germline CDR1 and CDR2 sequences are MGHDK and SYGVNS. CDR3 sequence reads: CASSEGGNYGYTF. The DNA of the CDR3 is TGTGCCAGCAGTGAAGGGGGGAACTATGGCTACACCTTC.

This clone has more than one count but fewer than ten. The DNA for the CDR3 is TGCGCCAGCAGCCAAGGGAGAAGGACAGGGACAGAGACCCAGTACTTC. Protein: CASSQGRRTGTETQYF. The chain joins TRBV4-1 to TRBJ2-5; TRBD1 matches at 8 bases. CDR1 is MGHRA and CDR2 is YSYEKL in the germline V gene. This CDR3 spans 16 amino acids. After removal of 1 base from V and 4 bases from J, the junction contained 8 bases not matched to a gene.

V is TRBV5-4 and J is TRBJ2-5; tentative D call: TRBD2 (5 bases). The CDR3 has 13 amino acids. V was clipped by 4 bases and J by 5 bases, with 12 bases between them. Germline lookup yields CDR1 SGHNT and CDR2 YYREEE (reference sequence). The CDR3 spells CASSPASSETQYF. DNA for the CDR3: TGTGCCAGCAGCCCGGCTAGCAGTGAGACCCAGTACTTC.

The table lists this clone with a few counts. In nucleotides, the CDR3 is TGTGCCAGCAGCCAGAGTCTAGCGGGGGGAATAAAGCAGTTCTTC. Translation: CASSQSLAGGIKQFF. The V call is TRBV14, the J call TRBJ2-1, with 11 bases that match TRBD2. The CDR3 is made up of 15 amino acids. The V gene end was trimmed by 3 bases and the J gene end by 11 bases; junction bases not matched to a gene: 9. Germline CDR1 and CDR2: SGHDN and FVKESK. The full variable domain, in which reference TRBV14 and TRBJ2-1 provide the parts outside the CDR3, is EAGVTQFPSHSVIEKGQTVTLRCDPISGHDNLYWYRRVMGKEIKFLLHFVKESKQDESGMPNNRFLAERTGGTYSTLKVQPAELEDSGVYFCASSQSLAGGIKQFFGPGTRLTVL.

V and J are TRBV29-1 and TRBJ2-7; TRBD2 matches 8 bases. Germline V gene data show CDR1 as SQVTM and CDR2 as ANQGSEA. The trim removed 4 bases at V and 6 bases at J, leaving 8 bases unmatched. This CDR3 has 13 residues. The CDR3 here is CSVGRTSLSEQYF. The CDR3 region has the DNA TGCAGCGTTGGGAGGACTAGCCTCTCCGAGCAGTACTTC.

CDR3 sequence reads: CASGGTDTQYF. CDR3 bases: TGTGCCAGCGGAGGGACAGATACGCAGTATTTT. The chain joins TRBV6-6 to TRBJ2-3; D is perhaps TRBD2 (6 bases). V lost 8 bases, J lost 3 bases, and 6 bases lay in between. Germline V CDR1 and CDR2: MNHNY, SVGAGI (reference sequence). The CDR3 consists of 11 residues.

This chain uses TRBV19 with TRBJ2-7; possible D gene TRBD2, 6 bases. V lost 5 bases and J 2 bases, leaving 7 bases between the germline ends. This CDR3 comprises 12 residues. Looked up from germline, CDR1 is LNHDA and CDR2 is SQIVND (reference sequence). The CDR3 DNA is TGTGCCAGTAGTCCGGGGGCCTACGAGCAGTACTTC. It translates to CASSPGAYEQYF.

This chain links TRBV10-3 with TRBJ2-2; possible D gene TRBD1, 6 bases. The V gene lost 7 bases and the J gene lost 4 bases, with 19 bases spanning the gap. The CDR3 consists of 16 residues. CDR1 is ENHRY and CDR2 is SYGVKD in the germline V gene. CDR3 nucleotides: TGTGCCATCACTGAAGGAACAGGGTTGGTCACCGGGGAGCTGTTTTTT. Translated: CAITEGTGLVTGELFF.

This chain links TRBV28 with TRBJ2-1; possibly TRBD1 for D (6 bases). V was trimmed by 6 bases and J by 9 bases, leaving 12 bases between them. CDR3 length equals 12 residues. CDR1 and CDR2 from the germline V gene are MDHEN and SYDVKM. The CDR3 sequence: CASRQGEVEQFF. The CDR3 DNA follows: TGTGCCAGCAGACAGGGTGAGGTTGAGCAGTTCTTC.